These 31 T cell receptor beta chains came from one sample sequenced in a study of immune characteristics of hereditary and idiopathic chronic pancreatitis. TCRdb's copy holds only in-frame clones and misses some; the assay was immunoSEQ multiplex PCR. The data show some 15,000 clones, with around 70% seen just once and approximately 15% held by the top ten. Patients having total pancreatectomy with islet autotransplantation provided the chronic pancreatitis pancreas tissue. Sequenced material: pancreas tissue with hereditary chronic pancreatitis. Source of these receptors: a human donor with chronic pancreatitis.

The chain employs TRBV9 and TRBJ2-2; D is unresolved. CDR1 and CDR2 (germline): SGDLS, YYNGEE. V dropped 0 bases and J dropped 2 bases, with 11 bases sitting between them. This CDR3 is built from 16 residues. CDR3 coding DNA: TGTGCCAGCAGCGTAGTTTCTTGGTCCAACACCGGGGAGCTGTTTTTT. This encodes CASSVVSWSNTGELFF.

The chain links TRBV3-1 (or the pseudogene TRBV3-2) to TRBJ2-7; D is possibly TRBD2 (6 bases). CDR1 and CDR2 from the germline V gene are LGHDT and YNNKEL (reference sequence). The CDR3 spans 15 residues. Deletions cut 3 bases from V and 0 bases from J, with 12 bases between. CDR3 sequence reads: CASSQRGLDSYEQYF. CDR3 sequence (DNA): TGTGCCAGCAGCCAGAGGGGACTCGACTCCTACGAGCAGTACTTC.

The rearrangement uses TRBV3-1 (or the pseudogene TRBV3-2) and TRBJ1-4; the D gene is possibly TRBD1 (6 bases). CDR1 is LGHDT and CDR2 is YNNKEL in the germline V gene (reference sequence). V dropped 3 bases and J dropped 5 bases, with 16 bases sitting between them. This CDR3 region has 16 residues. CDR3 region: CASSHETGQMNEKLFF. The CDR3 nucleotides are TGTGCCAGCAGCCACGAAACTGGACAGATGAATGAAAAACTGTTTTTT.

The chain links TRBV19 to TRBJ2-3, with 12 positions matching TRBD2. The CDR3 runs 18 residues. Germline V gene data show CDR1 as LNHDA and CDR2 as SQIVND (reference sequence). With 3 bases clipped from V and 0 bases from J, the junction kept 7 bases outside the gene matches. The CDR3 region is CASSILTGTSGSTDTQYF. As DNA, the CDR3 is TGTGCCAGTAGTATTTTGACGGGGACTAGCGGGAGCACAGATACGCAGTATTTT.

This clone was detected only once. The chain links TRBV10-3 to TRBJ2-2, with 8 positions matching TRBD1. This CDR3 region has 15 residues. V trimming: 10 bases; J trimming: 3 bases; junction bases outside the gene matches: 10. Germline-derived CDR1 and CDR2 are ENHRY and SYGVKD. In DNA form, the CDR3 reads TGTGCCACCCTAAAGGGGACAGGATACACCGGGGAGCTGTTTTTT. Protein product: CATLKGTGYTGELFF.

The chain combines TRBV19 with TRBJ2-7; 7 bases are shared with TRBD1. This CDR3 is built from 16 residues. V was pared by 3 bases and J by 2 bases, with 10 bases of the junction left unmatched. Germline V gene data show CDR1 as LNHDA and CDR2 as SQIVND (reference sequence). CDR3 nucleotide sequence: TGTGCCAGTAGTATGGAGACAGGGTTAGGGACCTACGAGCAGTACTTC. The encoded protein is CASSMETGLGTYEQYF.

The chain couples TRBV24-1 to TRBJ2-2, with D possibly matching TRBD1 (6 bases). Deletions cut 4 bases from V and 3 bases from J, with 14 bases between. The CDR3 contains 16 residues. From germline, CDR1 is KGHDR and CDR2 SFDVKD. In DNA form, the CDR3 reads TGTGCCACCAGTGACCCCGGGACACTACACACCGGGGAGCTGTTTTTT. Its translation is CATSDPGTLHTGELFF.

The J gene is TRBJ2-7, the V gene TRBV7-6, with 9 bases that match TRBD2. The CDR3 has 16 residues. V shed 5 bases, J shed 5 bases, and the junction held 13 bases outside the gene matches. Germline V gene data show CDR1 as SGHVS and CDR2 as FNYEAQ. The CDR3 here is CASSTPLAGTSNEQYF. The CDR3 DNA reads TGTGCCAGCAGCACACCACTAGCCGGGACTAGCAACGAGCAGTACTTC.

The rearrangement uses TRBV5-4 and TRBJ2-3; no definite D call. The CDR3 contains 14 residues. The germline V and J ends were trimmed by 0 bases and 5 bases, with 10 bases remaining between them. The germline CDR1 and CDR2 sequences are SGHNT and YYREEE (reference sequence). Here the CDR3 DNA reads TGTGCCAGCAGCTTGGCTATGGTGGGAGATACGCAGTATTTT. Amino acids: CASSLAMVGDTQYF.

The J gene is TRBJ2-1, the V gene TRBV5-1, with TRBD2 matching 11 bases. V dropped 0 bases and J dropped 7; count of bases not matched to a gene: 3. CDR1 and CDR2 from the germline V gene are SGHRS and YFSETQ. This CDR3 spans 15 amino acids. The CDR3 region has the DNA TGCGCCAGCAGCTTGGTCCCTAGCGGGAGGAATGAGCAGTTCTTC. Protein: CASSLVPSGRNEQFF.

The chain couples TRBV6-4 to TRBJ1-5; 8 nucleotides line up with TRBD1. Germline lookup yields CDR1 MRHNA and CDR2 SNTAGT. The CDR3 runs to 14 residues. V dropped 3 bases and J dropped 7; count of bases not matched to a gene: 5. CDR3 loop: CASSEGTGGQPQHF. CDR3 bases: TGTGCCAGCAGTGAAGGGACAGGTGGACAGCCCCAGCATTTT.

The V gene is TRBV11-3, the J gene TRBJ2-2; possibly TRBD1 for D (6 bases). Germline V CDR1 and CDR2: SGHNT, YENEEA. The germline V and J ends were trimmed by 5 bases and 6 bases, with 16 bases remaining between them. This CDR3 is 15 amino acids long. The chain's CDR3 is CASSLQQGSAGELFF. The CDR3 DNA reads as TGTGCCAGCAGCCTACAACAGGGAAGCGCCGGGGAGCTGTTTTTT.

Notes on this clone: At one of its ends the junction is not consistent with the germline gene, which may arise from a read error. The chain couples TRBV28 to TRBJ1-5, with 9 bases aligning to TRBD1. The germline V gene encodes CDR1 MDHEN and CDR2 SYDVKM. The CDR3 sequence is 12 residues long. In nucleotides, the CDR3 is TGTGCCAGCAGTTTTCCGGGACAGGGAGTCCTTTTT. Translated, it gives CASSFPGQGVLF.

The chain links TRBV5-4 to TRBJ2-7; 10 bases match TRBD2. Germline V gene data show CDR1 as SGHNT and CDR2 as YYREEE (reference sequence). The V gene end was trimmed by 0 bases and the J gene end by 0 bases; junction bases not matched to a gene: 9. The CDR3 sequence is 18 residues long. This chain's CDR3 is CASSLDISGRSISYEQYF. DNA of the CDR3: TGTGCCAGCAGCTTGGATATTAGCGGGAGGAGTATCTCCTACGAGCAGTACTTC.

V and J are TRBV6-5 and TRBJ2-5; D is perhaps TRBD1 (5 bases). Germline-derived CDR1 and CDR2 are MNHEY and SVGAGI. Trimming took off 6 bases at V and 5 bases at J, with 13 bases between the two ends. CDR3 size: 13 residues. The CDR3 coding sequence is TGTGCCAGCAGCCAAAACCCAGGGGAGACCCAGTACTTC. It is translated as CASSQNPGETQYF.

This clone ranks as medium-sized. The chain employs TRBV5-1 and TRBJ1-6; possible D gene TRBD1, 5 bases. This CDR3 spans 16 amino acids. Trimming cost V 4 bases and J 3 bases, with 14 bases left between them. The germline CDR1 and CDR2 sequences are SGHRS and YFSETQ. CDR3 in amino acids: CASSPGDLNYNSPLHF. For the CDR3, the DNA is TGCGCCAGCAGCCCGGGGGACTTGAACTATAATTCACCCCTCCACTTT.

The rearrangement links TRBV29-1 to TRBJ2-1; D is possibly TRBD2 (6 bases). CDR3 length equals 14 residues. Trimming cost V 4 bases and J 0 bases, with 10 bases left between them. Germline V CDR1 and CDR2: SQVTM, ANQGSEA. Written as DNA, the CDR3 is TGCAGCGTTGGGAGGGGAGACTCCTACAATGAGCAGTTCTTC. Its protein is CSVGRGDSYNEQFF.

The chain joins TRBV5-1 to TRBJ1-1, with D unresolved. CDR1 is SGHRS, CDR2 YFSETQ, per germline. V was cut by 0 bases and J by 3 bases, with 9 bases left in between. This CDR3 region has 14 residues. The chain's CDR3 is CASSLESLDTEAFF. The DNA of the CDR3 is TGCGCCAGCAGCTTGGAGTCGTTGGACACTGAAGCTTTCTTT.

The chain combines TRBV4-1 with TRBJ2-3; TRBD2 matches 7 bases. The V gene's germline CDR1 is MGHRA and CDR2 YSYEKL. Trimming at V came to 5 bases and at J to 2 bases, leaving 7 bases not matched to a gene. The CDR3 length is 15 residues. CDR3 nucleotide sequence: TGCGCCAGCAGCGCTGGGACTATTTCCACAGATACGCAGTATTTT. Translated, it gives CASSAGTISTDTQYF.

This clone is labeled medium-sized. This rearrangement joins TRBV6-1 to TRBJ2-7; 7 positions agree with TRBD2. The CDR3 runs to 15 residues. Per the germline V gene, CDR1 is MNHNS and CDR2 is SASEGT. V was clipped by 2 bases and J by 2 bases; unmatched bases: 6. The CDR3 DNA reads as TGTGCCAGCAGTGAAAAGCCTAGCGGTACCTACGAGCAGTACTTC. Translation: CASSEKPSGTYEQYF.

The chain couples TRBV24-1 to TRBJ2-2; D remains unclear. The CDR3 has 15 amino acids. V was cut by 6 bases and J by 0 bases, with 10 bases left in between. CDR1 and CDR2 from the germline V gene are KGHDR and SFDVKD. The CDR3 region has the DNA TGTGCCACCAGTTTCGAAGCCCCGAACACCGGGGAGCTGTTTTTT. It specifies CATSFEAPNTGELFF.

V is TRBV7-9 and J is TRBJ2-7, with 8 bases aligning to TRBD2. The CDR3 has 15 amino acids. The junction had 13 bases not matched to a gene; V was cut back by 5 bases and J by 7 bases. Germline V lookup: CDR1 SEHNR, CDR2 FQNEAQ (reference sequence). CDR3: CASSLGKAGALEQYF. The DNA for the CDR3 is TGTGCCAGCAGCCTTGGTAAAGCGGGAGCGCTTGAGCAGTACTTC.

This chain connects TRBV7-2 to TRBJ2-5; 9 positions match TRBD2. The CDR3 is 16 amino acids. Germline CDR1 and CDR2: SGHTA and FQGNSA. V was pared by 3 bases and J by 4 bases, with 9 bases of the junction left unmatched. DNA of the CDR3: TGTGCCAGCAGCTTGGGGGGGACTAGCCGGCGAGAGACCCAGTACTTC. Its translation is CASSLGGTSRRETQYF. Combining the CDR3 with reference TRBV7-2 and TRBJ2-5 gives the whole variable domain GAGVSQSPSNKVTEKGKDVELRCDPISGHTALYWYRQSLGQGLEFLIYFQGNSAPDKSGLPSDRFSAERTGGSVSTLTIQRTQQEDSAVYLCASSLGGTSRRETQYFGPGTRLLVL.

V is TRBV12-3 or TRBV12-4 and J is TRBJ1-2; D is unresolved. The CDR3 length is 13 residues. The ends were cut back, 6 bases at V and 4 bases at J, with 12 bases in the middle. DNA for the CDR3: TGTGCCAGCAGGGACGGAGTCAGCTATGGCTACACCTTC. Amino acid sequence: CASRDGVSYGYTF.

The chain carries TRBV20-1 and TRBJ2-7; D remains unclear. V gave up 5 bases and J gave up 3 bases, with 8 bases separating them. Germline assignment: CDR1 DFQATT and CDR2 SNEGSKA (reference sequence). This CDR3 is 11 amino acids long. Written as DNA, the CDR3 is TGCAGTGCTGGGCTTTACTACGAGCAGTACTTC. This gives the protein CSAGLYYEQYF.

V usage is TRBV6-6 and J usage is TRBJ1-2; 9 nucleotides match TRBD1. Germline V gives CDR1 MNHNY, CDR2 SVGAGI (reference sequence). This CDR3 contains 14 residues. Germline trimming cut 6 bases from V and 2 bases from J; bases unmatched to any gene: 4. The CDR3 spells CASSSGTGNYGYTF. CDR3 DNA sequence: TGTGCCAGCAGCTCAGGGACAGGGAACTATGGCTACACCTTC.

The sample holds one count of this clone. CDR3 protein: CASSDPNRDGTTNEKLFF. CDR3 DNA sequence: TGTGCCAGCAGTGACCCGAATCGGGACGGAACAACTAATGAAAAACTGTTTTTT. The gene calls are TRBV6-4 and TRBJ1-4; D is possibly TRBD1 (5 bases). Germline lookup yields CDR1 MRHNA and CDR2 SNTAGT. V dropped 2 bases and J dropped 0 bases, with 16 bases sitting between them. CDR3 length: 18 amino acids.

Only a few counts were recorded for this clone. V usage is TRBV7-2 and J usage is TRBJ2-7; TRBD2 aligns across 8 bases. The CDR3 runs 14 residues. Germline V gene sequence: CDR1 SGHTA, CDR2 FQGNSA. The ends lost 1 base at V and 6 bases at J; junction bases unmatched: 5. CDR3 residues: CASSLDPGGLEQYF. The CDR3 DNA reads TGTGCCAGCAGCTTAGACCCGGGGGGGCTCGAGCAGTACTTC.

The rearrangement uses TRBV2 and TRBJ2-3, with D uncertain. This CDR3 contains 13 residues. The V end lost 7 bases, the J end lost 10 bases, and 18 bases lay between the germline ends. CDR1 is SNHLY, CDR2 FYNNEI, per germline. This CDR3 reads CASTNSLSSAQYF. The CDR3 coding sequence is TGTGCCAGCACGAACTCTCTGTCGTCGGCGCAGTATTTT.

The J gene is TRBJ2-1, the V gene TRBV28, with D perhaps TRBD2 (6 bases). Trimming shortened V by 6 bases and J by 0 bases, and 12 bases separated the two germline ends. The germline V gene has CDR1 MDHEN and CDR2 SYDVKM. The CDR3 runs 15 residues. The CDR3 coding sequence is TGTGCCAGCAGCCGACCTAGCGTCTCCTACAATGAGCAGTTCTTC. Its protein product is CASSRPSVSYNEQFF.

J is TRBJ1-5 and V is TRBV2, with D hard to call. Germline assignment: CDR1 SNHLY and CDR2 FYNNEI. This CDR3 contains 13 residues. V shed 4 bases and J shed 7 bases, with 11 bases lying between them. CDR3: CASSVRGVQPQHF. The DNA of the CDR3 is TGTGCCAGCAGTGTAAGAGGAGTCCAGCCCCAGCATTTT. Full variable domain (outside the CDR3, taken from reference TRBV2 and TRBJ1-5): EPEVTQTPSHQVTQMGQEVILRCVPISNHLYFYWYRQILGQKVEFLVSFYNNEISEKSEIFDDQFSVERPDGSNFTLKIRSTKLEDSAMYFCASSVRGVQPQHFGDGTRLSIL.